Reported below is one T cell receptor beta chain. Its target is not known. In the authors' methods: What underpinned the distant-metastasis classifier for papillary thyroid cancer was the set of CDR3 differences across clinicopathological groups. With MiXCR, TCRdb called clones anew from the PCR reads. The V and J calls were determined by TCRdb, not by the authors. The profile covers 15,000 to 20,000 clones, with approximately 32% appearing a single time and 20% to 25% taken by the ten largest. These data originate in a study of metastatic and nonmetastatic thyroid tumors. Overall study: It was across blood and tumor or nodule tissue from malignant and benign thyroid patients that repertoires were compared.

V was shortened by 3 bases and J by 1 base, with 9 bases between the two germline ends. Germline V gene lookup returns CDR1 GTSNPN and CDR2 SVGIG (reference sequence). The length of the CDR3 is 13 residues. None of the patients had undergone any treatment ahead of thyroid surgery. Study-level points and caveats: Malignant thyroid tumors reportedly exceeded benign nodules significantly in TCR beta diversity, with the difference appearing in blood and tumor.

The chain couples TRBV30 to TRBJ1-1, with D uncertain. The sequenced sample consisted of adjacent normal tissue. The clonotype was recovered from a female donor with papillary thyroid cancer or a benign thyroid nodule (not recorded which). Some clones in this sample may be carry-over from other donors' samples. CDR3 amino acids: CAWSVTENTEAFF. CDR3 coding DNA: TGTGCCTGGAGCGTCACGGAGAACACTGAAGCTTTCTTT.